One and the same sample provided the 18 T cell receptor beta chains below, sequenced in a study of cytomegalovirus exposure and HLA in healthy donors (dated by TCRdb to 2015 to 2018). Libraries came from the immunoSEQ multiplex PCR assay. TCRdb's version of the immuneACCESS table is confined to in-frame rearrangements and falls short of the full clone set. An unresolved V gene accounts for under half of the shortfall where checked; the remainder is of unknown origin. The sample table holds 90,000 to 120,000 clones, of which 70% to 90% were seen once. The ten largest clones represent more than 2.5% of the sample. The sequencing sample was made of PBMCs. These TCRs come from a woman aged 18-29 years in good health and CMV-seronegative.

V and J are TRBV7-9 and TRBJ2-1; D gene ambiguous. Per germline, CDR1 SEHNR and CDR2 FQNEAQ (reference sequence). Trimming left V 7 bases short and J 10 bases short, with 8 bases between. The CDR3 consists of 10 residues. The CDR3 DNA reads TGTGCCAGCACCCCCGAGGAGCAGTTCTTC. It codes for CASTPEEQFF.

A remark on this clone: One end of the junction does not line up with germline, which may come from a read error. The chain employs TRBV7-8 and TRBJ2-1; 10 bases align to TRBD1. CDR1 and CDR2 from the germline V gene are SGHVS and FQNEAQ. The CDR3 has 14 amino acids. CDR3 region: CASSLVRTGGFLVF. The CDR3, as DNA: TGTGCCAGCAGCTTAGTTCGGACAGGGGGGTTCTTGGTCTTC.

This chain connects TRBV10-3 to TRBJ2-7; 11 bases map to TRBD2. CDR1 is ENHRY, CDR2 SYGVKD, per germline. V dropped 7 bases and J dropped 3; count of bases not matched to a gene: 5. This CDR3 spans 14 amino acids. The CDR3 region is CAIKPSGGFYEQYF. The CDR3 DNA reads TGTGCCATCAAGCCTAGCGGGGGGTTCTACGAGCAGTACTTC.

The V gene is TRBV10-3, the J gene TRBJ2-7; D call uncertain. Germline V gene data show CDR1 as ENHRY and CDR2 as SYGVKD. V was clipped by 2 bases and J by 2 bases, with 7 bases between them. The CDR3 spans 13 residues. The CDR3 loop is CAISEGAAYEQYF. CDR3 sequence (DNA): TGTGCCATCAGTGAGGGCGCGGCCTACGAGCAGTACTTC.

This clone has a single count. The chain recombines TRBV30 with TRBJ2-1; 7 bases match TRBD1. This CDR3 comprises 12 residues. The J segment lost 9 bases and the V segment lost 1 base, leaving 3 bases of the junction unmatched. From germline, CDR1 is GTSNPN and CDR2 SVGIG (reference sequence). The CDR3 sequence: CAWSGTGVEQFF. The CDR3 DNA reads as TGTGCCTGGAGTGGCACAGGGGTTGAGCAGTTCTTC. The whole variable domain, remainder taken from reference TRBV30 and TRBJ2-1, is SQTIHQWPATLVQPVGSPLSLECTVEGTSNPNLYWYRQAAGRGLQLLFYSVGIGQISSEVPQNLSASRPQDRQFILSSKKLLLSDSGFYLCAWSGTGVEQFFGPGTRLTVL.

V is TRBV28 and J is TRBJ1-5; 7 positions match TRBD1. The CDR3 is made up of 16 amino acids. CDR1 is MDHEN, CDR2 SYDVKM, per germline. With V trimmed by 6 bases and J by 0 bases, 8 bases remained unmatched. The CDR3 DNA sequence: TGTGCCAGCAGCGGGAGGGGGCTTAGTAGCAATCAGCCCCAGCATTTT. This codes for CASSGRGLSSNQPQHF.

CDR3 sequence (DNA): TGTGCCAGCAGCCAAGCCGTGGGACTAAGCGCCGCCGGGGAGCTGTTTTTT. It translates to CASSQAVGLSAAGELFF. This chain connects TRBV4-2 to TRBJ2-2, with 7 bases lining up with TRBD2. The junction had 11 bases not matched to a gene; V was cut back by 1 base and J by 6 bases. CDR1 and CDR2 (germline): LGHNA, YNFKEQ. The CDR3 length is 17 residues.

With regard to this clone: Distinct nucleotide sequences in the sample also encode this CDR3. The genes are TRBV27 and TRBJ2-7; TRBD1 is a possible D gene (5 bases). Trimming stripped 8 bases from V and 2 bases from J, with 10 bases between. Germline V gene sequence: CDR1 MNHEY, CDR2 SMNVEV (reference sequence). The CDR3 covers 12 residues. In nucleotides, the CDR3 is TGTGCCAGCGGAAGGGGTACCTACGAGCAGTACTTC. As protein: CASGRGTYEQYF.

This rearrangement joins TRBV11-2 to TRBJ2-7, with 10 positions matching TRBD2. Looked up from germline, CDR1 is SGHAT and CDR2 is FQNNGV. J was trimmed by 1 base and V by 1 base; bases with no gene match: 7. This CDR3 comprises 17 residues. This CDR3 reads CASSLVGSGGLSYEQYF. The CDR3 DNA follows: TGTGCCAGCAGCTTAGTCGGTAGCGGGGGGCTATCCTACGAGCAGTACTTC.

This clone was seen a few times. The chain carries TRBV19 and TRBJ1-1; D may be TRBD1 (5 bases). The CDR3 extends over 12 amino acids. V was shortened by 1 base and J by 8 bases, with 8 bases between the two germline ends. Germline V gene lookup returns CDR1 LNHDA and CDR2 SQIVND (reference sequence). In nucleotides, the CDR3 is TGTGCCAGTAGTATAGGCGCAGGGGAAGCTTTCTTT. This codes for CASSIGAGEAFF.

CDR3 sequence: CASRRGQSTDTQYF. The DNA of the CDR3 is TGTGCCAGCAGACGGGGACAGAGCACAGATACGCAGTATTTT. The rearrangement links TRBV6-5 to TRBJ2-3; 7 bases are shared with TRBD1. This CDR3 is 14 amino acids long. Trimming cost V 6 bases and J 0 bases; bases outside gene matches: 3. CDR1 is MNHEY, CDR2 SVGAGI, per germline.

The V call is TRBV14, the J call TRBJ2-3; TRBD2 is a possible D gene (7 bases). Trimming stripped 5 bases from V and 3 bases from J, with 12 bases between. The V gene's germline CDR1 is SGHDN and CDR2 FVKESK. This CDR3 has 14 amino acids. In nucleotides, the CDR3 is TGTGCCAGCAGCTTGCGGGGGCCAACAGATACGCAGTATTTT. Translated: CASSLRGPTDTQYF.

This chain links TRBV7-9 with TRBJ1-4; a possible D gene is TRBD1 (6 bases). Trimming took 7 bases from V and 8 from J, leaving 14 bases between them. CDR3 length equals 13 residues. Germline CDR1 and CDR2: SEHNR and FQNEAQ (reference sequence). The DNA for the CDR3 is TGTGCCAGCACCCACAGGGCTGAGGAAAAACTGTTTTTT. Protein product: CASTHRAEEKLFF.

The chain is built from TRBV27 and TRBJ1-4; D is uncertain. The CDR3 sequence is 13 residues long. Trimming took 3 bases from V and 2 from J, leaving 4 bases between them. In germline, CDR1 is MNHEY, CDR2 SMNVEV (reference sequence). The DNA of the CDR3 is TGTGCCAGCAGTTTCTCCACTAATGAAAAACTGTTTTTT. This sequence encodes CASSFSTNEKLFF.

The chain couples TRBV6-4 to TRBJ1-5; possible D gene TRBD1, 6 bases. Germline-derived CDR1 and CDR2 are MRHNA and SNTAGT. Trimming removed 3 bases from V and 11 bases from J, with 14 bases in between. This CDR3 is built from 13 residues. CDR3 protein: CASSEDRYSAQHF. Here the CDR3 DNA reads TGTGCCAGCAGTGAAGACAGGTACTCAGCCCAGCATTTT.

The chain carries TRBV29-1 and TRBJ2-3; maybe TRBD1 (6 bases). V lost 2 bases and J lost 2, with 11 bases in between. The CDR3 consists of 14 residues. Germline CDR1 is SQVTM and CDR2 is ANQGSEA. The DNA for the CDR3 is TGCAGCGTTGAATCACAGGGCGCCACAGATACGCAGTATTTT. Amino acids: CSVESQGATDTQYF.

The chain is built from TRBV30 and TRBJ1-1, with unresolved D. Germline values: CDR1 GTSNPN, CDR2 SVGIG (reference sequence). V lost 3 bases, J lost 1 base, and 12 bases lay in between. This CDR3 contains 14 residues. This CDR3 reads CAWRAGSKNTEAFF. The CDR3 DNA reads as TGTGCCTGGAGAGCGGGGAGTAAGAACACTGAAGCTTTCTTT.

This chain uses TRBV28 with TRBJ1-1; no reliable D call. CDR1 and CDR2 from the germline V gene are MDHEN and SYDVKM. The CDR3 is 12 residues long. V lost 7 bases, J lost 5 bases, and 11 bases lay in between. CDR3 amino acids: CASKQLETEAFF. CDR3 sequence (DNA): TGTGCCAGCAAGCAACTAGAGACTGAAGCTTTCTTT.